Below are 22 T cell receptor beta chains sequenced from a single sample in a study of shared clonotypes between healthy human individuals (TCRdb year 2020). CD8 naive samples consisted of CD45RO-negative cells that were positively selected for CCR7, yielding a CD45RA+CCR7+ population without TemRA cells. The library was made by the immunoSEQ multiplex PCR assay. TCRdb holds this immuneACCESS table with in-frame rearrangements only. Some clones are missing; in checked studies, unresolved V genes explain under half, and the rest has no known cause. In this sample the table shows about 1.9 million clones, around 93% of which occur a single time. The ten largest make up under 2% of the sample. The specimen sequenced was naive CD8+ T cells from PBMCs. Read against the paper, the sample's cell subset or site label means: CD45RA+CCR7+. The receptors derive from a man in his late teens or twenties in good health. Some clones in this sample may be carry-over from other donors' samples.

The chain recombines TRBV28 with TRBJ2-1; 8 bases align to TRBD2. Germline trimming cut 6 bases from V and 5 bases from J; bases unmatched to any gene: 15. The CDR3 loop spans 17 amino acids. Germline loops: CDR1 MDHEN, CDR2 SYDVKM. CDR3 in amino acids: CASRNPTGGKIHNEQFF. In nucleotides, the CDR3 is TGTGCCAGCAGAAACCCAACGGGAGGGAAGATTCACAATGAGCAGTTCTTC.

This clone was counted a single time. The V gene is TRBV5-6, the J gene TRBJ1-2, with 10 positions matching TRBD1. Per the germline V gene, CDR1 is SGHDT and CDR2 is YYEEEE. The V and J ends lost 0 bases and 8 bases, in that order; junction bases with no gene match: 4. The CDR3 has 14 amino acids. The CDR3 here is CASSLAGQGEGYTF. Here the CDR3 DNA reads TGTGCCAGCAGCTTGGCTGGACAGGGGGAGGGCTACACCTTC.

The chain has TRBV5-1 and TRBJ1-5; no definite D call. Germline loops: CDR1 SGHRS, CDR2 YFSETQ. Trimming shortened V by 3 bases and J by 7 bases, and 11 bases separated the two germline ends. The CDR3 length is 13 residues. CDR3 in amino acids: CASSWGSGQPQHF. The CDR3 DNA reads TGCGCCAGCAGCTGGGGTAGCGGGCAGCCCCAGCATTTT. Variable domain in full (rest from reference TRBV5-1 and TRBJ1-5): KAGVTQTPRYLIKTRGQQVTLSCSPISGHRSVSWYQQTPGQGLQFLFEYFSETQRNKGNFPGRFSGRQFSNSRSEMNVSTLELGDSALYLCASSWGSGQPQHFGDGTRLSIL.

The J gene is TRBJ1-2, the V gene TRBV5-5; D remains ambiguous. The CDR3 is 13 residues long. The germline CDR1 and CDR2 sequences are SGHKS and YYEKEE (reference sequence). The ends were cut back, 4 bases at V and 3 bases at J, with 10 bases in the middle. Here the CDR3 DNA reads TGTGCCAGCAGCCCGGACGGGGACTATGGCTACACCTTC. Translation gives CASSPDGDYGYTF.

The chain is built from TRBV28 and TRBJ2-1; D uncertain. This CDR3 spans 16 amino acids. The V gene's germline CDR1 is MDHEN and CDR2 SYDVKM. V was clipped by 5 bases and J by 8 bases, with 22 bases between them. The CDR3 reads CASSPPRVFPTDEQFF. For the CDR3, the DNA is TGTGCCAGCAGTCCCCCACGCGTATTTCCGACCGATGAGCAGTTCTTC. Based on the CDR3 plus reference TRBV28 and TRBJ2-1, the full variable domain is DVKVTQSSRYLVKRTGEKVFLECVQDMDHENMFWYRQDPGLGLRLIYFSYDVKMKEKGDIPEGYSVSREKKERFSLILESASTNQTSMYLCASSPPRVFPTDEQFFGPGTRLTVL.

The rearrangement joins TRBV11-2 to TRBJ2-7; D unclear. The CDR3 has 15 residues. Germline V CDR1 and CDR2: SGHAT, FQNNGV. V was shortened by 1 base and J by 0 bases, with 10 bases between the two germline ends. The DNA of the CDR3 is TGTGCCAGCAGCTTAGGCGCCTCAACCTCCTACGAGCAGTACTTC. Translated: CASSLGASTSYEQYF.

The genes are TRBV13 and TRBJ2-7; 11 nucleotides match TRBD2. CDR3 length: 16 residues. Germline loops: CDR1 PRHDT, CDR2 FYEKMQ (reference sequence). After removal of 4 bases from V and 0 bases from J, the junction contained 5 bases not matched to a gene. The DNA for the CDR3 is TGTGCCAGCAGCTCCAGACTAGCGGGGAGCTCCTACGAGCAGTACTTC. The encoded protein is CASSSRLAGSSYEQYF.

The V and J genes are TRBV28 and TRBJ2-3; the match to TRBD2 covers 12 bases. The V segment lost 4 bases and the J segment 3 bases; nucleotides outside the gene matches: 8. CDR3 length equals 17 residues. Germline loops: CDR1 MDHEN, CDR2 SYDVKM. This CDR3 is CASSSRQTSGRTDTQYF. CDR3 DNA: TGTGCCAGCAGTTCGCGTCAGACTAGCGGGAGAACAGATACGCAGTATTTT.

The V call is TRBV7-8, the J call TRBJ1-5, with a tentative D call TRBD1 (6 bases). Trimming shortened V by 4 bases and J by 4 bases, and 20 bases separated the two germline ends. CDR1 and CDR2 from the germline V gene are SGHVS and FQNEAQ. The CDR3 sequence is 17 residues long. As DNA, the CDR3 is TGTGCCAGCAGCTGGGACATCCTGGGAGGGATTAATCAGCCCCAGCATTTT. Translated: CASSWDILGGINQPQHF.

V and J are TRBV29-1 and TRBJ1-3; D remains unclear. This CDR3 spans 14 amino acids. In germline, CDR1 is SQVTM, CDR2 ANQGSEA. With 5 bases removed from V and 2 bases from J, the gap between germline ends came to 13 bases. CDR3 sequence reads: CSVSGRGAGNTIYF. For the CDR3, the DNA is TGCAGCGTTTCCGGACGGGGAGCTGGAAACACCATATATTTT.

As regards this clone: This CDR3 is also generated by other DNA sequences in the sample. The chain carries TRBV7-9 and TRBJ1-4, with 7 bases identical to TRBD1. This CDR3 region has 14 residues. CDR1 is SEHNR and CDR2 is FQNEAQ in the germline V gene (reference sequence). V lost 2 bases and J lost 6; bases outside the gene matches: 3. The DNA for the CDR3 is TGTGCCAGCAGCTTACGGCAGGGGGATGAAAAACTGTTTTTT. Its protein product is CASSLRQGDEKLFF.

This chain joins TRBV10-3 and TRBJ2-1; D remains unclear. Trimming stripped 3 bases from V and 0 bases from J, with 9 bases between. This CDR3 has 15 amino acids. Germline lookup yields CDR1 ENHRY and CDR2 SYGVKD. CDR3 loop: CAISDPAPSYNEQFF. CDR3 bases: TGTGCCATCAGTGACCCGGCTCCCTCCTACAATGAGCAGTTCTTC.

The rearrangement uses TRBV10-3 and TRBJ2-4; 9 bases are a match to TRBD1. From germline, CDR1 is ENHRY and CDR2 SYGVKD. The ends lost 4 bases at V and 5 bases at J; junction bases unmatched: 9. The CDR3 is 16 residues long. DNA for the CDR3: TGTGCCATCAGTGTAGGAAGGGGACAGGGCCAAAACATTCAGTACTTC. Encoded protein: CAISVGRGQGQNIQYF.

The V call is TRBV19, the J call TRBJ1-1, with D perhaps matching TRBD1 (5 bases). V was pared by 3 bases and J by 4 bases, with 12 bases between. Germline assignment: CDR1 LNHDA and CDR2 SQIVND (reference sequence). The CDR3 runs 14 residues. The CDR3 sequence is CASSIFSGGTEAFF. For the CDR3, the DNA is TGTGCCAGTAGTATTTTTTCGGGGGGCACTGAAGCTTTCTTT.

The chain couples TRBV7-6 to TRBJ2-2; 7 bases are a match to TRBD2. The V gene end was trimmed by 5 bases and the J gene end by 1 base; junction bases not matched to a gene: 4. Germline V CDR1 and CDR2: SGHVS, FNYEAQ. The CDR3 is 15 residues long. The CDR3 spells CASSPSGKNTGELFF. CDR3 nucleotides: TGTGCCAGCAGCCCCAGCGGGAAGAACACCGGGGAGCTGTTTTTT.

J is TRBJ2-7 and V is TRBV6-5; the D gene is possibly TRBD1 (8 bases). The CDR3 is made up of 14 amino acids. V lost 5 bases to trimming and J lost 7 bases, with 18 bases between them. CDR1 and CDR2 (germline): MNHEY, SVGAGI. CDR3 coding DNA: TGTGCCAGCAGTCCACAGGGGGGGGACGTGGAGCAGTACTTC. Translated: CASSPQGGDVEQYF.

This chain joins TRBV7-9 and TRBJ2-7; D assignment may be TRBD1 or TRBD2 (5 bases each). The germline V gene encodes CDR1 SEHNR and CDR2 FQNEAQ (reference sequence). Trimming removed 5 bases at V and 3 bases at J, with 17 bases between. The CDR3 is 15 residues long. CDR3 loop: CASSGETGRNYEQYF. The CDR3 DNA reads as TGTGCCAGCAGCGGGGAGACGGGGCGGAACTACGAGCAGTACTTC.

This clone was observed a handful of times. The sample carries other DNA sequences with the same CDR3. The rearrangement uses TRBV11-2 and TRBJ2-1, with unresolved D. The V end lost 0 bases, the J end lost 6 bases, and 0 bases lay between the germline ends. Germline CDR1 SGHAT, CDR2 FQNNGV. CDR3 length equals 11 residues. The CDR3, as DNA: TGTGCCAGCAGCTTAGACAATGAGCAGTTCTTC. Its translation is CASSLDNEQFF. Filled out from reference TRBV11-2 and TRBJ2-1, the complete variable domain reads EAGVAQSPRYKIIEKRQSVAFWCNPISGHATLYWYQQILGQGPKLLIQFQNNGVVDDSQLPKDRFSAERLKGVDSTLKIQPAKLEDSAVYLCASSLDNEQFFGPGTRLTVL.

The V call is TRBV5-1, the J call TRBJ2-7; 10 bases are shared with TRBD2. Trimming cost V 0 bases and J 1 base; bases outside gene matches: 13. The germline V gene encodes CDR1 SGHRS and CDR2 YFSETQ. The CDR3 length is 19 residues. This CDR3 is CASSLVWLAGVNRSYEQYF. CDR3 sequence (DNA): TGCGCCAGCAGCTTGGTGTGGCTAGCGGGAGTCAATCGATCCTACGAGCAGTACTTC.

The chain uses TRBV4-1 and TRBJ2-1; 7 bases match TRBD2. The V gene's germline CDR1 is MGHRA and CDR2 YSYEKL. V gave up 0 bases and J gave up 2 bases; unmatched junction bases: 7. The CDR3 is 17 amino acids. The CDR3 nucleotides are TGCGCCAGCAGCCAAGATGGGGCGGGAGAGACCTACAATGAGCAGTTCTTC. It specifies CASSQDGAGETYNEQFF.

The gene calls are TRBV9 and TRBJ2-7; the match to TRBD2 covers 11 bases. This CDR3 has 16 residues. Germline V gives CDR1 SGDLS, CDR2 YYNGEE. Trimming at V came to 4 bases and at J to 4 bases, leaving 10 bases not matched to a gene. The CDR3 here is CASSKHPGTSGYEQYF. The CDR3 coding sequence is TGTGCCAGCAGCAAGCACCCCGGGACTAGCGGTTACGAGCAGTACTTC.

The chain combines TRBV7-9 with TRBJ2-7, with 11 bases aligning to TRBD2. CDR1 and CDR2 from the germline V gene are SEHNR and FQNEAQ (reference sequence). This CDR3 contains 16 residues. The V and J ends lost 11 bases and 1 base, in that order; junction bases with no gene match: 13. The chain's CDR3 is CAASPGTSGSSYEQYF. Here the CDR3 DNA reads TGTGCCGCTTCCCCTGGAACTAGCGGGAGTTCCTACGAGCAGTACTTC.